The 14 T cell receptor beta chains in this list originate from one sample, sequenced in a study of cytomegalovirus exposure and HLA in healthy donors. Vbeta (60) and Jbeta (13) primers were used in the PCR. Some clones are missing from TCRdb's copy, which holds only in-frame ones; the method was immunoSEQ multiplex PCR. The table records roughly 69,000 clones, around 73% of them present only once. The material sequenced was PBMCs. The receptors come from a man between 45 and 60 years old in good health and CMV-seronegative.

The CDR3 loop reads CASSDGTRSMGQFF. CDR3 sequence (DNA): TGCGCCAGCAGTGATGGGACTAGGAGTATGGGGCAGTTCTTC. This chain uses TRBV10-1 with TRBJ2-1; 8 positions agree with TRBD2. Germline trimming cut 3 bases from V and 12 bases from J; bases unmatched to any gene: 10. CDR3 length: 14 residues. From germline, CDR1 is WNHNN and CDR2 SYGVQD (reference sequence).

In its sample, this clone was seen a few times. V is TRBV5-6 and J is TRBJ2-6, with D unresolved. This CDR3 contains 14 residues. Trimming removed 3 bases from V and 2 bases from J, with 6 bases in between. The germline V gene has CDR1 SGHDT and CDR2 YYEEEE. Here the CDR3 reads CASSSPAGANVLTF. In DNA form, the CDR3 reads TGTGCCAGCAGCTCCCCAGCTGGGGCCAACGTCCTGACTTTC. The full variable domain, with the rest looked up from reference TRBV5-6 and TRBJ2-6, is DAGVTQSPTHLIKTRGQQVTLRCSPKSGHDTVSWYQQALGQGPQFIFQYYEEEERQRGNFPDRFSGHQFPNYSSELNVNALLLGDSALYLCASSSPAGANVLTFGAGSRLTVL.

This clone was seen a handful of times. Because the CDR3's place on the DNA is in doubt, the DNA is left out and the CDR3 is given as listed by TCRdb. This chain connects TRBV19 to TRBJ2-6; the DNA was not compared with TRBD2, the D call given in the table. Germline lookup yields CDR1 LNHDA and CDR2 SQIVND (reference sequence). The CDR3 contains 18 residues when both ends are counted. The CDR3 region is CASSISVRGGAGANVLTF.

This clone was recorded a few times. Within the sample, other DNA sequences also encode this same CDR3. V and J are TRBV7-7 and TRBJ1-2; D is possibly TRBD1 (5 bases). Germline V gene lookup returns CDR1 SSHAT and CDR2 FNYEAQ (reference sequence). The ends were cut back, 2 bases at V and 4 bases at J, with 11 bases in the middle. This CDR3 is built from 14 residues. The CDR3 DNA sequence: TGTGCCAGCAGCTTACGAGTCGGGGGCTATGGCTACACCTTC. Its translation is CASSLRVGGYGYTF.

This chain connects TRBV19 to TRBJ1-2; a possible D gene is TRBD1 (5 bases). Germline assignment: CDR1 LNHDA and CDR2 SQIVND (reference sequence). The CDR3 runs 15 residues. V lost 2 bases and J 4 bases, leaving 14 bases between the germline ends. The CDR3 DNA follows: TGTGCCAGTAGTATAACAGGACACCTCGGCTATGGCTACACCTTC. Its protein is CASSITGHLGYGYTF.

This chain links TRBV9 with TRBJ2-3, with 10 bases aligning to TRBD1. V lost 0 bases to trimming and J lost 4 bases; unmatched junction nucleotides: 5. Germline V gene data show CDR1 as SGDLS and CDR2 as YYNGEE. The CDR3 loop spans 16 amino acids. CDR3 region: CASSVAWDRGADTQYF. CDR3 sequence (DNA): TGTGCCAGCAGCGTAGCATGGGACAGGGGCGCAGATACGCAGTATTTT.

The rearrangement links TRBV9 to TRBJ2-7, with 7 bases lining up with TRBD1. Germline V gene lookup returns CDR1 SGDLS and CDR2 YYNGEE. Losses at the gene ends were 0 bases for V and 2 bases for J; bases not matched to a gene: 5. There are 15 residues in the CDR3. This CDR3 reads CASSVGQGDTYEQYF. CDR3 bases: TGTGCCAGCAGCGTAGGACAGGGAGACACCTACGAGCAGTACTTC.

There are a few counts of this clone. CDR3 DNA sequence: TGTGCCAGCATCAGGGACAGCGGAAACACCATATATTTT. As protein: CASIRDSGNTIYF. The genes are TRBV2 and TRBJ1-3, with TRBD1 identical over 7 bases. Losses at the gene ends were 7 bases for V and 4 bases for J; bases not matched to a gene: 4. CDR1 is SNHLY and CDR2 is FYNNEI in the germline V gene. CDR3 size: 13 residues. The full variable domain, rest sourced from reference TRBV2 and TRBJ1-3, is EPEVTQTPSHQVTQMGQEVILRCVPISNHLYFYWYRQILGQKVEFLVSFYNNEISEKSEIFDDQFSVERPDGSNFTLKIRSTKLEDSAMYFCASIRDSGNTIYFGEGSWLTVV.

This sequence joins TRBV11-2 and TRBJ2-1; 13 nucleotides line up with TRBD2. Unmatched junction bases numbered 8, after V lost 5 bases and J lost 4 bases. CDR3 size: 17 residues. Germline V gene sequence: CDR1 SGHAT, CDR2 FQNNGV. CDR3 nucleotide sequence: TGTGCCAGCAGCCTAGGCACTAGCGGGGGGGTTTACAATGAGCAGTTCTTC. Protein: CASSLGTSGGVYNEQFF.

The V call is TRBV6-5, the J call TRBJ1-1, with D tentatively TRBD1 (6 bases). Looked up from germline, CDR1 is MNHEY and CDR2 is SVGAGI. V lost 8 bases to trimming and J lost 6 bases, with 19 bases between them. CDR3 size: 14 residues. CDR3 amino acids: CASSKGQGISEAFF. Here the CDR3 DNA reads TGTGCCAGCTCAAAGGGGCAGGGGATCTCTGAAGCTTTCTTT.

This chain joins TRBV21-1 and TRBJ1-2. TRBV21-1 is a pseudogene segment. CDR3 length: 17 residues. CDR3 sequence (DNA): TGTGCCAGCAGCAGAGGCGTGGAGGCTAGTGGCCTATATGGCTACACCTTC. Encoded protein: CASSRGVEASGLYGYTF.

With respect to this clone: At one boundary the junction diverges from the germline segment, which might be a read error. The chain recombines TRBV6-1 with TRBJ2-7; TRBD2 is a possible D gene (6 bases). This CDR3 contains 11 residues. Germline CDR1 and CDR2: MNHNS and SASEGT. As DNA, the CDR3 is TGCCCGGGGGTCAGCCCCGGGGAGCAGTACTTC. It codes for CPGVSPGEQYF.

In nucleotides, the CDR3 is TGCGCCAGCAGCCAAGAGCTAGGGCTAGCGGGGACAGATACGCAGTATTTT. This codes for CASSQELGLAGTDTQYF. The rearrangement links TRBV4-1 to TRBJ2-3; 9 bases map to TRBD2. In germline, CDR1 is MGHRA, CDR2 YSYEKL. Unmatched junction bases numbered 7, after V lost 0 bases and J lost 3 bases. This CDR3 contains 17 residues.

Concerning this clone: This specimen includes other DNA sequences encoding the same CDR3. This chain links TRBV5-1 with TRBJ1-3, with a possible D match to TRBD1 (6 bases). The V gene's germline CDR1 is SGHRS and CDR2 YFSETQ. The CDR3 is 14 residues long. With 4 bases removed from V and 0 bases from J, the gap between germline ends came to 8 bases. The CDR3 DNA reads as TGCGCCAGCAGCCTCAGGGGCTCTGGAAACACCATATATTTT. Amino acid sequence: CASSLRGSGNTIYF. Drawing the rest from reference TRBV5-1 and TRBJ1-3, the complete variable domain is KAGVTQTPRYLIKTRGQQVTLSCSPISGHRSVSWYQQTPGQGLQFLFEYFSETQRNKGNFPGRFSGRQFSNSRSEMNVSTLELGDSALYLCASSLRGSGNTIYFGEGSWLTVV.